This T cell receptor (beta chain) was observed in a study of T cell responses to AZD1222 COVID-19 vaccine. Pooling of second doses given at about 4 or about 12 weeks was done. Overall study findings and caveats: Targeting of unmutated variant regions was reportedly seen in nearly half of spike-specific TCRs. The study found Spike-specific TCR breadth and depth rose after two AZD1222 doses. Seropositive status at baseline applied to only six AZD1222 recipients.

TCRdb keeps only in-frame clones here, not all; method: immunoSEQ multiplex PCR. The data hold roughly 180,000 clones, with around 92% observed a single time. The CDR3 runs to 19 residues. V shed 2 bases and J shed 5 bases, with 30 bases lying between them. Germline CDR1 reads GTSNPN; CDR2 reads SVGIG (reference sequence). Comment on this clone: The antigen remains undetermined.

The material was peripheral blood, obtained 28 days after the second AZD1222 dose. This rearrangement joins TRBV30 to TRBJ1-2; possibly TRBD1 for D (6 bases). The origin of this receptor is an adult who received the AZD1222 COVID-19 vaccine. The CDR3 loop reads CAWSSEARDTPDNLYGYTF. The CDR3 bases are TGTGCCTGGAGTAGCGAAGCTCGGGACACCCCGGATAATCTATATGGCTACACCTTC. The full variable domain, in which reference TRBV30 and TRBJ1-2 provide the parts outside the CDR3, is SQTIHQWPATLVQPVGSPLSLECTVEGTSNPNLYWYRQAAGRGLQLLFYSVGIGQISSEVPQNLSASRPQDRQFILSSKKLLLSDSGFYLCAWSSEARDTPDNLYGYTFGSGTRLTVV.